These 31 T cell receptor beta chains were all obtained from the same sample, sequenced in a study of cytomegalovirus exposure and HLA in healthy donors. Data came from immunoSEQ multiplex PCR; TCRdb stores just in-frame clones and leaves some out. The repertoire holds 150,000 to 200,000 clones, with around four fifths as singletons. The specimen was PBMCs. These receptors all stem from a man aged 25-45 years in good health and CMV-seropositive.

This clone occurred a few times. The chain combines TRBV5-1 with TRBJ1-4; a possible D gene is TRBD1 (5 bases). V gave up 0 bases and J gave up 3 bases, with 6 bases separating them. Germline CDR1 is SGHRS and CDR2 is YFSETQ. The CDR3 is made up of 14 amino acids. The CDR3 protein is CASSLGQPNEKLFF. The CDR3 coding sequence is TGCGCCAGCAGCTTGGGACAGCCTAATGAAAAACTGTTTTTT.

The genes are TRBV5-6 and TRBJ2-7, with D possibly matching TRBD1 (6 bases). CDR1 is SGHDT, CDR2 YYEEEE, per germline. This CDR3 has 13 residues. V gave up 5 bases and J gave up 2 bases, with 11 bases separating them. The CDR3 DNA follows: TGTGCCAGCAGACAGGGTTCGACCTACGAGCAGTACTTC. Protein: CASRQGSTYEQYF.

V is TRBV5-4 and J is TRBJ1-2; D is unclear. Trimming took 0 bases from V and 8 from J, leaving 8 bases between them. This CDR3 has 12 residues. In germline, CDR1 is SGHNT, CDR2 YYREEE (reference sequence). CDR3 nucleotides: TGTGCCAGCAGCTTGGCCGAGGGAGGCTACACCTTC. This encodes CASSLAEGGYTF. The entire variable domain, with the rest obtained from reference TRBV5-4 and TRBJ1-2, is as follows: ETGVTQSPTHLIKTRGQQVTLRCSSQSGHNTVSWYQQALGQGPQFIFQYYREEENGRGNFPPRFSGLQFPNYSSELNVNALELDDSALYLCASSLAEGGYTFGSGTRLTVV.

V and J are TRBV11-3 and TRBJ2-1, with 7 bases aligning to TRBD1. The V segment lost 4 bases and the J segment 7 bases; nucleotides outside the gene matches: 7. Germline assignment: CDR1 SGHNT and CDR2 YENEEA. The CDR3 runs 14 residues. CDR3 in DNA: TGTGCCAGCAGCTCGCGGACAGGTCTGAATGAGCAGTTCTTC. It specifies CASSSRTGLNEQFF.

The chain couples TRBV5-1 to TRBJ1-4, with 7 bases fitting TRBD1. V shed 4 bases and J 8 bases; nucleotides not matched to a gene: 11. The CDR3 sequence is 15 residues long. Germline V gives CDR1 SGHRS, CDR2 YFSETQ. CDR3 DNA: TGCGCCAGCAGCCTGCTCTCACGACAGGGCGAAAAACTGTTTTTT. It specifies CASSLLSRQGEKLFF.

Written as DNA, the CDR3 is TGTGCCTGGAGTGTACAGGATAATTCACCCCTCCACTTT. Its protein product is CAWSVQDNSPLHF. J is TRBJ1-6 and V is TRBV30; possibly TRBD1 for D (5 bases). CDR1 is GTSNPN and CDR2 is SVGIG in the germline V gene (reference sequence). Deletions cut 0 bases from V and 5 bases from J, with 5 bases between. The CDR3 runs to 13 residues.

The V call is TRBV27, the J call TRBJ2-1, with 8 bases fitting TRBD1. Unmatched junction bases numbered 10, after V lost 7 bases and J lost 8 bases. The CDR3 sequence is 14 residues long. CDR1 is MNHEY and CDR2 is SMNVEV in the germline V gene (reference sequence). The CDR3 protein is CASTLLTGGHEQFF. The CDR3 coding sequence is TGTGCCAGCACCCTCCTAACAGGGGGGCATGAGCAGTTCTTC.

CDR3 region: CASSQGAENDYGYTF. The CDR3 nucleotides read TGTGCCAGCAGCCAAGGGGCAGAGAACGACTATGGCTACACCTTC. The chain is built from TRBV4-2 and TRBJ1-2; the D is unclear. This CDR3 is built from 15 residues. V shed 1 base and J shed 3 bases, with 12 bases lying between them. Germline V lookup: CDR1 LGHNA, CDR2 YNFKEQ.

V gene TRBV27 combines with J gene TRBJ2-7; D gene ambiguous. V was trimmed by 2 bases and J by 1 base, leaving 9 bases between them. There are 14 residues in the CDR3. Germline CDR1 reads MNHEY; CDR2 reads SMNVEV (reference sequence). CDR3 DNA sequence: TGTGCCAGCAGTTTAGTAGCTTATTCCTACGAGCAGTACTTC. Translated, it gives CASSLVAYSYEQYF.

The rearrangement uses TRBV9 and TRBJ1-1; perhaps TRBD1 as D (5 bases). In germline, CDR1 is SGDLS, CDR2 YYNGEE. This CDR3 has 14 residues. The ends were cut back, 0 bases at V and 4 bases at J, with 10 bases in the middle. CDR3 sequence reads: CASSVDGGSTEAFF. The CDR3, as DNA: TGTGCCAGCAGCGTAGACGGGGGAAGCACTGAAGCTTTCTTT.

This clone was seen a handful of times. Relative to the germline gene, one junction end is altered; a read error may explain this. This chain uses TRBV7-7 with TRBJ1-1; D unclear. This CDR3 region has 12 residues. Germline values: CDR1 SSHAT, CDR2 FNYEAQ (reference sequence). CDR3 loop: CASSTGNTEAFF. The CDR3 coding sequence is TGTGCTAGCAGTACGGGGAACACTGAAGCTTTCTTT.

This clone was detected once. This chain joins TRBV20-1 and TRBJ2-7; no definite D call. Germline V lookup: CDR1 DFQATT, CDR2 SNEGSKA (reference sequence). The CDR3 loop spans 11 amino acids. Trimming removed 6 bases from V and 3 bases from J, with 9 bases in between. The CDR3 DNA reads as TGCAGTGCCAAGCTCGGCTACGAGCAGTACTTC. It translates to CSAKLGYEQYF.

The gene calls are TRBV27 and TRBJ2-7; the match to TRBD1 covers 8 bases. The CDR3 runs to 14 residues. Per germline, CDR1 MNHEY and CDR2 SMNVEV (reference sequence). Unmatched junction bases numbered 9, after V lost 8 bases and J lost 3 bases. CDR3 sequence: CASVKGQEIYEQYF. The DNA for the CDR3 is TGTGCCAGCGTAAAGGGACAGGAGATCTACGAGCAGTACTTC.

V gene TRBV27 combines with J gene TRBJ1-5; 8 positions agree with TRBD1. This CDR3 has 14 residues. The V segment lost 5 bases and the J segment 7 bases; nucleotides outside the gene matches: 7. Germline CDR1 MNHEY, CDR2 SMNVEV (reference sequence). The CDR3 here is CASSHQGAEQPQHF. The CDR3 DNA reads as TGTGCCAGCAGTCATCAGGGGGCGGAACAGCCCCAGCATTTT.

The chain is built from TRBV9 and TRBJ2-2, with 11 nucleotides matching TRBD2. The length of the CDR3 is 19 residues. CDR1 and CDR2 (germline): SGDLS, YYNGEE. V lost 4 bases and J lost 3; bases outside the gene matches: 14. CDR3 DNA sequence: TGTGCCAGCAGCCCCCGAGGTGGTAGCGGGGGGGCAGACACCGGGGAGCTGTTTTTT. Translation: CASSPRGGSGGADTGELFF.

This chain connects TRBV27 to TRBJ1-2, with TRBD1 matching over 8 bases. The V gene end was trimmed by 4 bases and the J gene end by 4 bases; junction bases not matched to a gene: 8. Germline loops: CDR1 MNHEY, CDR2 SMNVEV (reference sequence). CDR3 length: 15 residues. CDR3 bases: TGTGCCAGCAGTTCGACGGACAGGGCCACCTATGGCTACACCTTC. Translated, it gives CASSSTDRATYGYTF.

The genes are TRBV29-1 and TRBJ2-1; D might be TRBD2 (5 bases). From germline, CDR1 is SQVTM and CDR2 ANQGSEA. V lost 7 bases and J 0 bases, leaving 10 bases between the germline ends. This CDR3 has 13 amino acids. CDR3 protein: CSGAGHSYNEQFF. The CDR3 DNA follows: TGCAGCGGTGCGGGCCACTCCTACAATGAGCAGTTCTTC.

The V call is TRBV4-1, the J call TRBJ2-7; unclear D gene. The CDR3 length is 13 residues. Trimming took 0 bases from V and 3 from J, leaving 6 bases between them. Per the germline V gene, CDR1 is MGHRA and CDR2 is YSYEKL. CDR3 DNA: TGCGCCAGCAGCCAAGAACACCTCTACGAGCAGTACTTC. Amino acids: CASSQEHLYEQYF.

The CDR3 region is CASSLDDDRGRFEQYF. CDR3 DNA sequence: TGTGCCAGCAGCCTGGATGATGACAGGGGGCGATTCGAGCAGTACTTC. The chain carries TRBV5-5 and TRBJ2-7, with TRBD1 matching over 10 bases. V shed 4 bases, J shed 6 bases, and the junction held 13 bases outside the gene matches. Germline CDR1 is SGHKS and CDR2 is YYEKEE (reference sequence). The CDR3 runs 16 residues.

The chain recombines TRBV9 with TRBJ1-2; 9 nucleotides match TRBD1. Trimming at V came to 0 bases and at J to 8 bases, leaving 8 bases not matched to a gene. The length of the CDR3 is 15 residues. From germline, CDR1 is SGDLS and CDR2 YYNGEE. CDR3 protein: CASSVGRDRAYGYTF. The CDR3 region has the DNA TGTGCCAGCAGCGTAGGCCGGGACAGGGCATACGGCTACACCTTC.

The rearrangement joins TRBV7-6 to TRBJ2-1, with 8 bases aligning to TRBD2. The J segment lost 6 bases and the V segment lost 2 bases, leaving 3 bases of the junction unmatched. The CDR3 has 14 amino acids. CDR1 and CDR2 from the germline V gene are SGHVS and FNYEAQ. CDR3 sequence: CASSLSGGPNEQFF. The CDR3 DNA is TGTGCCAGCAGCTTAAGCGGGGGCCCCAATGAGCAGTTCTTC. The full variable domain, completed using reference TRBV7-6 and TRBJ2-1, is GAGVSQSPRYKVTKRGQDVALRCDPISGHVSLYWYRQALGQGPEFLTYFNYEAQQDKSGLPNDRFSAERPEGSISTLTIQRTEQRDSAMYRCASSLSGGPNEQFFGPGTRLTVL.

The chain links TRBV5-6 to TRBJ1-1; the D gene is possibly TRBD1 (5 bases). Per germline, CDR1 SGHDT and CDR2 YYEEEE. Trimming stripped 4 bases from V and 2 bases from J, with 21 bases between. The CDR3 is 17 amino acids. CDR3 sequence reads: CASSRGNSLFLNTEAFF. The DNA for the CDR3 is TGTGCCAGCAGCCGGGGGAACAGTCTTTTCTTAAACACTGAAGCTTTCTTT.

This clone has only a few counts. The V gene is TRBV2, the J gene TRBJ2-7; D is unresolved. V lost 1 base and J lost 3, with 4 bases in between. CDR3 length: 12 amino acids. Germline lookup yields CDR1 SNHLY and CDR2 FYNNEI. The CDR3 sequence: CASSEGDYEQYF. DNA of the CDR3: TGTGCCAGCAGTGAAGGCGACTACGAGCAGTACTTC.

The gene calls are TRBV6-6 and TRBJ2-5, with D possibly TRBD2 on 6 matching bases. From germline, CDR1 is MNHNY and CDR2 SVGAGI (reference sequence). The CDR3 has 11 amino acids. The V and J ends lost 4 bases and 9 bases respectively, with 9 bases between them. The CDR3 loop is CASSSWGAQYF. The CDR3 DNA is TGTGCCAGCAGTTCCTGGGGGGCCCAGTACTTC.

V gene TRBV7-2 combines with J gene TRBJ2-2; 8 positions match TRBD1. Germline CDR1 reads SGHTA; CDR2 reads FQGNSA. Trimming cost V 5 bases and J 5 bases; bases outside gene matches: 7. The CDR3 covers 15 residues. The CDR3 here is CASSTLYRGTGELFF. As DNA, the CDR3 is TGTGCCAGCAGCACTTTATACAGGGGGACCGGGGAGCTGTTTTTT. Full variable domain (missing parts from reference TRBV7-2 and TRBJ2-2): GAGVSQSPSNKVTEKGKDVELRCDPISGHTALYWYRQSLGQGLEFLIYFQGNSAPDKSGLPSDRFSAERTGGSVSTLTIQRTQQEDSAVYLCASSTLYRGTGELFFGEGSRLTVL.

The V gene is TRBV2, the J gene TRBJ1-3; D possibly corresponds to TRBD1 (5 bases). CDR1 is SNHLY, CDR2 FYNNEI, per germline. The CDR3 runs 16 residues. V dropped 8 bases and J dropped 0 bases, with 17 bases sitting between them. CDR3 DNA sequence: TGTGCCAGCTCTTTAGACAGTCTTCTCTCTGGAAACACCATATATTTT. This encodes CASSLDSLLSGNTIYF.

The chain couples TRBV25-1 to TRBJ2-1; no firm D call. Between the trimmed V and J ends, which lost 4 bases and 4 bases, there was a span of 11 bases. The CDR3 is 14 amino acids. Germline CDR1 reads MGHDK; CDR2 reads SYGVNS. CDR3 loop: CASSAAEIYNEQFF. CDR3 DNA sequence: TGTGCCAGCAGTGCGGCGGAAATTTACAATGAGCAGTTCTTC. Combining the CDR3 with reference TRBV25-1 and TRBJ2-1 gives the whole variable domain EADIYQTPRYLVIGTGKKITLECSQTMGHDKMYWYQQDPGMELHLIHYSYGVNSTEKGDLSSESTVSRIRTEHFPLTLESARPSHTSQYLCASSAAEIYNEQFFGPGTRLTVL.

The chain employs TRBV7-3 and TRBJ1-1; 7 bases line up with TRBD1. V trimming: 5 bases; J trimming: 4 bases; junction bases outside the gene matches: 7. The germline V gene has CDR1 SGHTA and CDR2 FQGTGA. This CDR3 contains 14 residues. The CDR3 DNA reads as TGTGCCAGCAGCCAAGGACAGGCGGGCACTGAAGCTTTCTTT. It yields the protein CASSQGQAGTEAFF.

The V and J genes are TRBV7-2 and TRBJ2-5; D perhaps matches TRBD1 (6 bases). The CDR3 is 14 residues long. Germline CDR1 and CDR2: SGHTA and FQGNSA. The V gene lost 1 base and the J gene lost 4 bases, with 10 bases spanning the gap. The CDR3, as DNA: TGTGCCAGCAGCTTAGATATAGGGGGAGAGACCCAGTACTTC. This translates into CASSLDIGGETQYF. The full variable domain, in which reference TRBV7-2 and TRBJ2-5 provide the parts outside the CDR3, is GAGVSQSPSNKVTEKGKDVELRCDPISGHTALYWYRQSLGQGLEFLIYFQGNSAPDKSGLPSDRFSAERTGGSVSTLTIQRTQQEDSAVYLCASSLDIGGETQYFGPGTRLLVL.

The J gene is TRBJ2-3, the V gene TRBV5-1, with 8 bases that match TRBD2. The V gene end was trimmed by 4 bases and the J gene end by 6 bases; junction bases not matched to a gene: 7. Per germline, CDR1 SGHRS and CDR2 YFSETQ. The CDR3 covers 14 residues. The CDR3: CASSPGGSIDTQYF. DNA for the CDR3: TGCGCCAGCAGCCCGGGGGGGTCTATTGATACGCAGTATTTT.

This chain joins TRBV9 and TRBJ1-5; weak D call: TRBD1 (5 bases). The V gene's germline CDR1 is SGDLS and CDR2 YYNGEE. Trimming took 5 bases from V and 1 from J, leaving 13 bases between them. The CDR3 is 15 amino acids. CDR3 nucleotide sequence: TGTGCCAGCAGTCCCGACGGGGGAAGCAATCAGCCCCAGCATTTT. It specifies CASSPDGGSNQPQHF.